A single sample is the source of the 26 T cell receptor beta chains below, sequenced in a study of T cell repertoires in cytomegalovirus infection. Each CDR3 protein gets one entry after TCRdb re-called the reads with MiXCR. This repertoire shows around 740,000 distinct CDR3 sequences, 35% to 45% found once; its top ten account for 2.5% to 3.5%. The specimen sequenced was PBMCs. These receptors originate from a human donor in good health (CMV status not recorded). Some clones in this sample may be carry-over from other donors' samples.

This chain joins TRBV20-1 and TRBJ2-5, with TRBD2 matching over 7 bases. Germline assignment: CDR1 DFQATT and CDR2 SNEGSKA (reference sequence). The CDR3 is 14 amino acids. V trimming: 6 bases; J trimming: 6 bases; junction bases outside the gene matches: 13. CDR3 sequence reads: CSAGGTRGGQTQYF. In DNA form, the CDR3 reads TGCAGTGCGGGAGGGACCCGGGGTGGGCAGACCCAGTACTTC.

J is TRBJ2-7 and V is TRBV15; D not resolved. The V end lost 0 bases, the J end lost 3 bases, and 6 bases lay between the germline ends. The CDR3 has 13 amino acids. CDR1 and CDR2 from the germline V gene are LNHNV and YYDKDF (reference sequence). Here the CDR3 reads CATSRDRVYEQYF. CDR3 nucleotide sequence: TGTGCCACCAGCAGAGATCGAGTCTACGAGCAGTACTTC. The complete variable domain, with remaining parts taken from reference TRBV15 and TRBJ2-7, reads DAMVIQNPRYQVTQFGKPVTLSCSQTLNHNVMYWYQQKSSQAPKLLFHYYDKDFNNEADTPDNFQSRRPNTSFCFLDIRSPGLGDTAMYLCATSRDRVYEQYFGPGTRLTVT.

The sample holds many counts of this clonotype. The chain uses TRBV7-2 and TRBJ1-1; D remains ambiguous. V shed 5 bases and J shed 7 bases, with 20 bases lying between them. Germline V gene lookup returns CDR1 SGHTA and CDR2 FQGNSA. CDR3 size: 15 residues. The CDR3 protein is CASSPAVGRINEAFF. CDR3 nucleotide sequence: TGTGCCAGCAGCCCGGCGGTGGGCAGAATAAATGAAGCTTTCTTT.

This rearrangement joins TRBV28 to TRBJ2-7; possible D gene TRBD2, 6 bases. The CDR3 sequence is 19 residues long. The V gene's germline CDR1 is MDHEN and CDR2 SYDVKM. V dropped 6 bases and J dropped 6 bases, with 33 bases sitting between them. The CDR3 nucleotides read TGTGCCAGCAGCCCACATTCTAGGGGACTCCGGGTCGTTTATGGCGAGCAGTACTTC. Amino acids: CASSPHSRGLRVVYGEQYF.

The genes are TRBV7-2 and TRBJ2-2; TRBD1 agrees at 8 bases. Germline-derived CDR1 and CDR2 are SGHTA and FQGNSA. After removal of 6 bases from V and 5 bases from J, the junction contained 8 bases not matched to a gene. The CDR3 sequence is 15 residues long. CDR3 in DNA: TGTGCCAGCAGACCGGACAGGGCCGGGACCGGGGAGCTGTTTTTT. Its protein product is CASRPDRAGTGELFF.

This clonotype came up a few times. The V and J genes are TRBV7-8 and TRBJ1-2; TRBD1 might be the D (5 bases). CDR1 is SGHVS and CDR2 is FQNEAQ in the germline V gene. V lost 5 bases and J lost 5, with 18 bases in between. The CDR3 consists of 15 residues. CDR3 amino acids: CASSTGTGRSYGYTF. The CDR3 bases are TGTGCCAGCAGCACCGGGACTGGCCGCTCTTATGGCTACACCTTC.

This rearrangement joins TRBV19 to TRBJ1-5; D unresolved. The V end was cut by 3 bases, the J end by 7 bases, with 10 bases between. This CDR3 contains 13 residues. From germline, CDR1 is LNHDA and CDR2 SQIVND (reference sequence). CDR3 sequence reads: CASSISLGQPQHF. The CDR3 DNA is TGTGCCAGTAGTATCTCGCTGGGCCAGCCCCAGCATTTT.

CDR3 bases: TGTGCCAGCAGTGGAATCGGACAGCAGGGAAACACCATATATTTT. Protein sequence: CASSGIGQQGNTIYF. The rearrangement joins TRBV6-6 to TRBJ1-3; weak D call: TRBD1 (6 bases). The CDR3 runs 15 residues. Germline lookup yields CDR1 MNHNY and CDR2 SVGAGI (reference sequence). V was clipped by 5 bases and J by 4 bases, with 15 bases between them.

This clonotype has only a few counts. This rearrangement joins TRBV19 to TRBJ1-5; D unresolved. V lost 5 bases, J lost 3 bases, and 14 bases lay in between. This CDR3 has 15 amino acids. Germline CDR1 and CDR2: LNHDA and SQIVND (reference sequence). DNA of the CDR3: TGTGCCAGTAGTGGCTTTCGGGGTTCCAATCAGCCCCAGCATTTT. Amino acids: CASSGFRGSNQPQHF. Together with reference TRBV19 and TRBJ1-5, the CDR3 gives the full variable domain: DGGITQSPKYLFRKEGQNVTLSCEQNLNHDAMYWYRQDPGQGLRLIYYSQIVNDFQKGDIAEGYSVSREKKESFPLTVTSAQKNPTAFYLCASSGFRGSNQPQHFGDGTRLSIL.

The rearrangement links TRBV20-1 to TRBJ1-5; no reliable D call. V gave up 5 bases and J gave up 0 bases, with 14 bases separating them. Looked up from germline, CDR1 is DFQATT and CDR2 is SNEGSKA (reference sequence). The CDR3 sequence is 15 residues long. The CDR3 sequence: CSAPDRSSSNQPQHF. Here the CDR3 DNA reads TGCAGTGCTCCGGACCGATCCTCTAGCAATCAGCCCCAGCATTTT.

Only a few counts were recorded for this clonotype. This chain links TRBV7-8 with TRBJ1-5; D remains ambiguous. This CDR3 region has 16 residues. The germline V gene encodes CDR1 SGHVS and CDR2 FQNEAQ. Trimming pared 1 base from V and 0 bases from J, leaving 10 bases between. The CDR3 here is CASSLGISHSNQPQHF. In nucleotides, the CDR3 is TGTGCCAGCAGCTTAGGAATCAGCCATAGCAATCAGCCCCAGCATTTT. The full variable domain, in which reference TRBV7-8 and TRBJ1-5 provide the parts outside the CDR3, is GAGVSQSPRYKVAKRGQDVALRCDPISGHVSLFWYQQALGQGPEFLTYFQNEAQLDKSGLPSDRFFAERPEGSVSTLKIQRTQQEDSAVYLCASSLGISHSNQPQHFGDGTRLSIL.

This clonotype was counted only a few times. V and J are TRBV27 and TRBJ2-7, with TRBD2 identical over 16 bases. Germline CDR1 is MNHEY and CDR2 is SMNVEV (reference sequence). This CDR3 spans 16 amino acids. Trimming took 7 bases from V and 7 from J; bases not matched to a gene: 10. The CDR3 DNA sequence: TGTGCCAGCAAAGTAAATGGGGGACTAGCGGGAGGGGAGCAGTACTTC. It is translated as CASKVNGGLAGGEQYF.

This chain connects TRBV14 to TRBJ2-1; D ambiguous. V was trimmed by 0 bases and J by 3 bases, leaving 9 bases between them. The CDR3 runs to 15 residues. Germline CDR1 SGHDN, CDR2 FVKESK. CDR3 sequence (DNA): TGTGCCAGCAGCCAAGAGGCCAGCCACTACAATGAGCAGTTCTTC. Protein product: CASSQEASHYNEQFF. Using reference TRBV14 and TRBJ2-1 for the parts outside the CDR3, the full variable domain is EAGVTQFPSHSVIEKGQTVTLRCDPISGHDNLYWYRRVMGKEIKFLLHFVKESKQDESGMPNNRFLAERTGGTYSTLKVQPAELEDSGVYFCASSQEASHYNEQFFGPGTRLTVL.

The V gene is TRBV5-4, the J gene TRBJ2-6, with no clear D. From germline, CDR1 is SGHNT and CDR2 YYREEE (reference sequence). The CDR3 has 14 residues. The V gene lost 0 bases and the J gene lost 4 bases, with 5 bases spanning the gap. The CDR3 nucleotides are TGTGCCAGCAGCTTGGTTGGGGGGGCCAACGTCCTGACTTTC. It encodes CASSLVGGANVLTF.

The chain employs TRBV4-1 and TRBJ1-5; D is undetermined. Germline CDR1 MGHRA, CDR2 YSYEKL. This CDR3 is 15 amino acids long. Trimming shortened V by 1 base and J by 3 bases, and 10 bases separated the two germline ends. The CDR3 protein is CASSQGFGDNQPQHF. The CDR3 region has the DNA TGCGCCAGCAGCCAAGGTTTTGGGGACAATCAGCCCCAGCATTTT.

Of note for this clonotype: One end of the junction varies from germline; a read error may be responsible. V and J are TRBV5-3 and TRBJ2-1; D remains unclear. TRBV5-3 qualifies as an ORF whose function is uncertain. The length of the CDR3 is 19 residues. In DNA, the CDR3 is TGTGCCAGCAGCTTGGCCCCTGGGTGGTGGGAAAGGCGGCGCAATGAGCAGTTCTTC. It encodes CASSLAPGWWERRRNEQFF.

This clonotype was observed a handful of times. The chain carries TRBV7-2 and TRBJ1-5; a possible D gene is TRBD1 (6 bases). CDR1 is SGHTA, CDR2 FQGNSA, per germline. V gave up 3 bases and J gave up 6 bases, with 21 bases separating them. The CDR3 is 17 residues long. CDR3 residues: CASSFSSGGGLGQPQHF. The CDR3 DNA reads as TGTGCCAGCAGCTTTTCCTCGGGTGGGGGGCTGGGTCAGCCCCAGCATTTT.

This clonotype turned up a few times. The chain uses TRBV7-8 and TRBJ2-7; no definite D call. Germline CDR1 is SGHVS and CDR2 is FQNEAQ. The CDR3 runs to 14 residues. V lost 3 bases and J 3 bases, leaving 12 bases between the germline ends. The CDR3 spells CASSLSHRDYEQYF. The CDR3, as DNA: TGTGCCAGCAGCTTGAGTCACAGAGACTACGAGCAGTACTTC.

The chain carries TRBV4-1 and TRBJ2-3; 7 bases are shared with TRBD2. Germline loops: CDR1 MGHRA, CDR2 YSYEKL. The CDR3 contains 17 residues. V was clipped by 6 bases and J by 2 bases; unmatched bases: 14. The CDR3 here is CASRPPGEGSVTDTQYF. For the CDR3, the DNA is TGCGCCAGCAGACCCCCTGGGGAGGGGAGCGTCACAGATACGCAGTATTTT.

This clonotype was seen more than once but under ten times. The chain joins TRBV19 to TRBJ2-2, with D unresolved. The germline CDR1 and CDR2 sequences are LNHDA and SQIVND (reference sequence). The V and J ends lost 2 bases and 5 bases respectively, with 9 bases between them. The CDR3 sequence is 14 residues long. DNA of the CDR3: TGTGCCAGTAGTATAAGCTTTTTGACCGGGGAGCTGTTTTTT. Protein: CASSISFLTGELFF.

The genes are TRBV4-2 and TRBJ2-7; TRBD2 matches at 10 bases. J was trimmed by 1 base and V by 0 bases; bases with no gene match: 9. This CDR3 comprises 18 residues. CDR1 and CDR2 from the germline V gene are LGHNA and YNFKEQ. The DNA for the CDR3 is TGTGCCAGCAGCCAAGAGGATCGACTAGCGGGTAGATCCTACGAGCAGTACTTC. This gives the protein CASSQEDRLAGRSYEQYF.

The chain combines TRBV11-2 with TRBJ2-1; 8 bases are shared with TRBD2. The V and J ends lost 4 bases and 10 bases, in that order; junction bases with no gene match: 12. CDR3 length: 15 residues. Germline loops: CDR1 SGHAT, CDR2 FQNNGV. CDR3 residues: CASSSLSGSYTEQFF. The DNA for the CDR3 is TGTGCCAGCAGCTCCCTCAGCGGGAGTTATACGGAGCAGTTCTTC.

A single count supports this clonotype. This chain links TRBV7-8 with TRBJ2-1; D could derive from TRBD1 or TRBD2 (5 bases each). The V gene lost 0 bases and the J gene lost 8 bases, with 14 bases spanning the gap. Germline V gives CDR1 SGHVS, CDR2 FQNEAQ. The CDR3 length is 15 residues. In DNA form, the CDR3 reads TGTGCCAGCAGCTTAGCGCCGGGGCTACTCGATGAGCAGTTCTTC. Its translation: CASSLAPGLLDEQFF. Full variable domain (missing parts from reference TRBV7-8 and TRBJ2-1): GAGVSQSPRYKVAKRGQDVALRCDPISGHVSLFWYQQALGQGPEFLTYFQNEAQLDKSGLPSDRFFAERPEGSVSTLKIQRTQQEDSAVYLCASSLAPGLLDEQFFGPGTRLTVL.

The table lists this clonotype with a few counts. The V gene is TRBV10-2, the J gene TRBJ1-3; TRBD1 agrees at 8 bases. This CDR3 is 17 amino acids long. CDR1 is WSHSY and CDR2 is SAAADI in the germline V gene. V shed 10 bases, J shed 1 base, and the junction held 15 bases outside the gene matches. The CDR3 spells CATSPLGQGVSGNTIYF. CDR3 DNA: TGCGCCACCTCACCTTTAGGACAGGGAGTTTCTGGAAACACCATATATTTT.

In this sample, this clonotype turned up many times. The chain links TRBV7-2 to TRBJ2-3, with D possibly called TRBD1 or TRBD2 (5 bases each). The V end was cut by 5 bases, the J end by 2 bases, with 20 bases between. The CDR3 consists of 17 residues. Germline V gene sequence: CDR1 SGHTA, CDR2 FQGNSA. CDR3 amino acids: CASSTGTFPVSTDTQYF. CDR3 nucleotides: TGTGCCAGCAGCACCGGGACCTTCCCCGTATCCACAGATACGCAGTATTTT. Complete variable domain (other parts from reference TRBV7-2 and TRBJ2-3): GAGVSQSPSNKVTEKGKDVELRCDPISGHTALYWYRQSLGQGLEFLIYFQGNSAPDKSGLPSDRFSAERTGGSVSTLTIQRTQQEDSAVYLCASSTGTFPVSTDTQYFGPGTRLTVL.

The table lists this clonotype with a few counts. This chain links TRBV28 with TRBJ1-5, with D possibly TRBD1 on 5 matching bases. Germline CDR1 MDHEN, CDR2 SYDVKM. V lost 6 bases and J 5 bases, leaving 14 bases between the germline ends. This CDR3 comprises 14 residues. The CDR3 region is CASRGIDSDQPQHF. CDR3 coding DNA: TGTGCCAGCAGGGGAATTGACAGCGATCAGCCCCAGCATTTT.